This T cell receptor beta chain was sequenced for a study of CD8+ T cells in alopecia areata. General study points: Elevated clonality characterized lesional scalp relative to normal scalp, particularly in alopecia totalis/universalis.

This CDR3 has 15 residues. Looked up from germline, CDR1 is SGHTA and CDR2 is FQGNSA. Trimming at V came to 3 bases and at J to 5 bases, leaving 7 bases not matched to a gene. The sequencing template was cDNA reverse transcribed from extracted RNA. Method: immunoSEQ multiplex PCR; TCRdb's copy keeps in-frame clones and lacks some. The table shows around 100,000 clones, with 55% occurring only once. About this clone: The antigen is undetermined. The same CDR3 can be traced to other DNA sequences in this sample.

The receptor was derived from a human donor in good health. Input material: CD4+ T cells sorted from blood. This rearrangement joins TRBV7-2 to TRBJ2-5; 9 bases agree with TRBD2. The CDR3 sequence: CASSFLRGGGETQYF. Here the CDR3 DNA reads TGTGCCAGCAGCTTTCTGCGGGGGGGCGGGGAGACCCAGTACTTC.